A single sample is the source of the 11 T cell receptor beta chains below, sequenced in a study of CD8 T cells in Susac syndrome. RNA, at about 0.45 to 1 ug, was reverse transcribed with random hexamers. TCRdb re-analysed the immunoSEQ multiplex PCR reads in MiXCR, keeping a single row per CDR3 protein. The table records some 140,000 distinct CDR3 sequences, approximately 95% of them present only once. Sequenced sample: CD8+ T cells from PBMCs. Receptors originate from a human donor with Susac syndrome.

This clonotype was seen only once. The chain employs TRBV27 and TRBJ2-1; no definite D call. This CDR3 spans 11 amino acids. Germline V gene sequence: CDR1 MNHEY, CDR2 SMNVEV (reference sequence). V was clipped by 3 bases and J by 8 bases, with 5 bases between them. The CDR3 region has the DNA TGTGCCAGCAGTTTTTTATATGAGCAGTTCTTC. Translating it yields CASSFLYEQFF.

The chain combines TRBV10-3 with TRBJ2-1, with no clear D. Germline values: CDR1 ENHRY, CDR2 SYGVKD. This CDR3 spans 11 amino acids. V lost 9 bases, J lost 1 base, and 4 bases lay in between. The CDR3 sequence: CAIGSYNEQFF. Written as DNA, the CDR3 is TGTGCCATTGGGTCCTACAATGAGCAGTTCTTC.

The CDR3 here is CASSLVGQLSYEQYF. Written as DNA, the CDR3 is TGCGCCAGCAGCTTGGTCGGGCAGCTTTCCTACGAGCAGTACTTC. This chain connects TRBV5-1 to TRBJ2-7, with D uncertain. From germline, CDR1 is SGHRS and CDR2 YFSETQ. Trimming stripped 0 bases from V and 1 base from J, with 11 bases between. The CDR3 is made up of 15 amino acids.

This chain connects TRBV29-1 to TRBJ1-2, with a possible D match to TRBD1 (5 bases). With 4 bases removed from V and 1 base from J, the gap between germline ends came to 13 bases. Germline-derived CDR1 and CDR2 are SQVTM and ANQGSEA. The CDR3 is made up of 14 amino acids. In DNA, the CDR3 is TGCAGCGTTGTCGGGCAGGGTGGTAACTATGGCTACACCTTC. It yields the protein CSVVGQGGNYGYTF.

DNA for the CDR3: TGTGCCAGCAGTGAGGGTGAGGGGGACGAGCAGTACTTC. This sequence encodes CASSEGEGDEQYF. The rearrangement links TRBV2 to TRBJ2-7, with D possibly TRBD1 on 6 matching bases. The CDR3 has 13 residues. Germline CDR1 is SNHLY and CDR2 is FYNNEI. The ends were cut back, 3 bases at V and 5 bases at J, with 11 bases in the middle.

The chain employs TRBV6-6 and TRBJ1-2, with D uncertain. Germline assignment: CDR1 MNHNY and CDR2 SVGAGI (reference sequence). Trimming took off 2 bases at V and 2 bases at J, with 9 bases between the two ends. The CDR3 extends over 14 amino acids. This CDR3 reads CASSYRVANYGYTF. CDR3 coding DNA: TGTGCCAGCAGTTACAGGGTCGCGAACTATGGCTACACCTTC.

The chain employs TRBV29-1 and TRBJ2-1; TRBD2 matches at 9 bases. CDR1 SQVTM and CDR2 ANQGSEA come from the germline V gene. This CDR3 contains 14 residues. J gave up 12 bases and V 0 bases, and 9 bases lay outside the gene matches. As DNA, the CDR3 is TGCAGCGTTGAAGAAGGGCGGGAGGGCAGCGGGCAGTTCTTC. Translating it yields CSVEEGREGSGQFF.

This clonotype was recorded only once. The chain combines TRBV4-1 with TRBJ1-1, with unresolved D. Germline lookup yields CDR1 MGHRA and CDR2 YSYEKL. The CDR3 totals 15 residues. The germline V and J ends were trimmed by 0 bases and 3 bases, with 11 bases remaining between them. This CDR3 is CASSQEWDADTEAFF. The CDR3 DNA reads TGCGCCAGCAGCCAAGAGTGGGATGCGGACACTGAAGCTTTCTTT.

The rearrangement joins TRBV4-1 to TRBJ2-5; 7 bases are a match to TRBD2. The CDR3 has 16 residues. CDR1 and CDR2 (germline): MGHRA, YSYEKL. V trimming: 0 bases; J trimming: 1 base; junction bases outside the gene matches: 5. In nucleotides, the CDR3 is TGCGCCAGCAGCCAAGAGGCGGGGGACCCCCAAGAGACCCAGTACTTC. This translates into CASSQEAGDPQETQYF.

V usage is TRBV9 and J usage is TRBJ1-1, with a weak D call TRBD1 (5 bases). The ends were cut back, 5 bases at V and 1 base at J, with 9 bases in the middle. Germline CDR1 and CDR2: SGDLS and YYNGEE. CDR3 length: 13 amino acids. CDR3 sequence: CASRARENTEAFF. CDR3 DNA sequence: TGTGCCAGCAGAGCCAGGGAGAACACTGAAGCTTTCTTT.

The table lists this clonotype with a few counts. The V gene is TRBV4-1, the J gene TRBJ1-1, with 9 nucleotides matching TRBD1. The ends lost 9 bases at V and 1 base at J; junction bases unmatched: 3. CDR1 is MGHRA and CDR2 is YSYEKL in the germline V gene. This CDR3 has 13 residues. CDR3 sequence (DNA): TGCGCCAGTGCGACAGGGGGGAACACTGAAGCTTTCTTT. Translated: CASATGGNTEAFF.